This is a list of T cell receptor beta chains from one sample in a study of metastatic and nonmetastatic thyroid tumors. TCRdb recomputed clones from the PCR reads via MiXCR. Here the sample spans 5,500 to 9,000 clones, about 20% being singletons. Sequenced: adjacent normal tissue. The receptors here all came from a female donor with papillary thyroid cancer or a benign thyroid nodule (not recorded which). Some clones in this sample may be carry-over from other donors' samples. CDR3s include the opening cysteine and the closing phenylalanine or tryptophan. Each record gives: D gene, clone size, V gene, J gene, CDR3 DNA, CDR3 protein. The D gene is left open where the match is weak. The size entry is marked missing in some rows and otherwise reads once, few, many or a size class.

d_gene: .; abundance: medium-sized; v_gene: TRBV28; j_gene: TRBJ1-1; CDR3nt: TGTGCCAGCAGTCCCCCTGGGGGGAGGAAAGGTGAAGCTTTCTTT; CDR3aa: CASSPPGGRKGEAFF
d_gene: .; abundance: few; v_gene: TRBV11-2; j_gene: TRBJ1-5; CDR3nt: TGTGCCAGCAGCCCAGACTCGGGGGGCAATCAGCCCCAGCATTTT; CDR3aa: CASSPDSGGNQPQHF
d_gene: .; abundance: few; v_gene: TRBV19; j_gene: TRBJ1-1; CDR3nt: TGTGCCAGTAGCCGACGGGTGAGGACTGAGGCTTTCTTT; CDR3aa: CASSRRVRTEAFF
d_gene: TRBD1; abundance: medium-sized; v_gene: TRBV11-2; j_gene: TRBJ1-5; CDR3nt: TGTGCCAGCAGCCTACAGGGGGCAGGTCAGCCCCAGCATTTT; CDR3aa: CASSLQGAGQPQHF
d_gene: .; abundance: .; v_gene: TRBV5-6; j_gene: TRBJ1-4; CDR3nt: TGTGCCAGCAGCCTCCTAGGGAATGAAAAACTGTTTTTT; CDR3aa: CASSLLGNEKLFF
d_gene: TRBD2; abundance: many; v_gene: TRBV18; j_gene: TRBJ2-1; CDR3nt: TGTGCCAGCTCACCACTACTAGCGGGGGGCACCTACAATGAGCAGTTCTTC; CDR3aa: CASSPLLAGGTYNEQFF
d_gene: .; abundance: .; v_gene: TRBV20-1; j_gene: TRBJ2-7; CDR3nt: TGCAGTGCTAGGACCCCCGGGCGGGACGGCTACGAGCAGTACTTC; CDR3aa: CSARTPGRDGYEQYF
d_gene: .; abundance: few; v_gene: TRBV3-1; j_gene: TRBJ2-1; CDR3nt: TGTGCCAGCAGCCACGCGACAGCATCCTACAATGAGCAGTTCTTC; CDR3aa: CASSHATASYNEQFF
d_gene: .; abundance: .; v_gene: TRBV7-2; j_gene: TRBJ1-5; CDR3nt: TGTGCCAGCAGCTTAGGGATTAATCAGCCCCAGCATTTT; CDR3aa: CASSLGINQPQHF
d_gene: .; abundance: .; v_gene: TRBV20-1; j_gene: TRBJ1-1; CDR3nt: TGCAGTGCTAGAGGGGGGGGGCCCGACACTGAAGCTTTCTTT; CDR3aa: CSARGGGPDTEAFF
d_gene: TRBD1; abundance: few; v_gene: TRBV6-1; j_gene: TRBJ2-2; CDR3nt: TGTGCCAGCAGTGGCGGACAGGGGGCTCGTACCGGGGAGCTGTTTTTT; CDR3aa: CASSGGQGARTGELFF